One sample yielded the 22 T cell receptor beta chains listed below, sequenced in a study of control samples from healthy donors and cancer patients. Sequencing was performed with immunoSEQ multiplex PCR; in TCRdb, only in-frame clones are kept and a portion is missing. Seen here are about 100,000 clones, about 88% observed once, and the top ten hold about 18%. Sample: blood. Every receptor here comes from a woman between 50 and 59 years old in good health.

The chain is built from TRBV30 and TRBJ2-3, with 13 positions matching TRBD2. Germline CDR1 reads GTSNPN; CDR2 reads SVGIG (reference sequence). The CDR3 extends over 16 amino acids. Trimming cost V 4 bases and J 1 base; bases outside gene matches: 5. The CDR3 loop is CAWKRGTSGGTDTQYF. The CDR3 DNA follows: TGTGCCTGGAAGAGGGGGACTAGCGGGGGCACAGATACGCAGTATTTT. Together with reference TRBV30 and TRBJ2-3, the CDR3 gives the full variable domain: SQTIHQWPATLVQPVGSPLSLECTVEGTSNPNLYWYRQAAGRGLQLLFYSVGIGQISSEVPQNLSASRPQDRQFILSSKKLLLSDSGFYLCAWKRGTSGGTDTQYFGPGTRLTVL.

The chain uses TRBV27 and TRBJ2-3; 7 bases are a match to TRBD2. CDR3 length equals 12 residues. Trimming took 6 bases from V and 13 from J; bases not matched to a gene: 10. Germline lookup yields CDR1 MNHEY and CDR2 SMNVEV (reference sequence). In nucleotides, the CDR3 is TGTGCCAGCAGCCCCGGCGGGGGTGTAGAGTATTTT. Protein: CASSPGGGVEYF.

V is TRBV11-2 and J is TRBJ2-1; the match to TRBD2 covers 8 bases. The CDR3 runs to 18 residues. Trimming cost V 3 bases and J 8 bases; bases outside gene matches: 18. Germline values: CDR1 SGHAT, CDR2 FQNNGV. The CDR3 spells CASSFFSGQAGEWDEQFF. The CDR3 DNA reads as TGTGCCAGCAGCTTCTTCAGCGGCCAAGCGGGAGAATGGGATGAGCAGTTCTTC.

This clone was counted a few times. This chain connects TRBV2 to TRBJ1-2; maybe TRBD1 (5 bases). The V gene's germline CDR1 is SNHLY and CDR2 FYNNEI. The CDR3 spans 12 residues. The germline V and J ends were trimmed by 4 bases and 4 bases, with 7 bases remaining between them. The CDR3 bases are TGTGCCAGCAGTGCAGGGAGCTATGGCTACACCTTC. This encodes CASSAGSYGYTF.

The chain recombines TRBV25-1 with TRBJ1-4; 7 bases match TRBD1. In germline, CDR1 is MGHDK, CDR2 SYGVNS. V lost 8 bases, J lost 10 bases, and 13 bases stayed unmatched. The CDR3 is 14 amino acids. CDR3 region: CASENQLNRGKLFF. CDR3 DNA sequence: TGTGCCAGCGAAAACCAATTAAACAGGGGAAAACTGTTTTTT.

This chain uses TRBV19 with TRBJ1-4, with a weak D call TRBD1 (6 bases). This CDR3 has 14 amino acids. Trimming shortened V by 3 bases and J by 5 bases, and 10 bases separated the two germline ends. The germline gives CDR1 LNHDA, CDR2 SQIVND (reference sequence). CDR3 bases: TGTGCCAGTAGTATCCTAGGACAGAATGAAAAACTGTTTTTT. It yields the protein CASSILGQNEKLFF.

The chain uses TRBV7-3 and TRBJ2-7; 7 bases line up with TRBD2. Germline loops: CDR1 SGHTA, CDR2 FQGTGA. This CDR3 comprises 15 residues. The V and J ends lost 1 base and 0 bases, in that order; junction bases with no gene match: 3. CDR3 in amino acids: CASSLMASGSYEQYF. CDR3 sequence (DNA): TGTGCCAGCAGCTTAATGGCTAGCGGCTCCTACGAGCAGTACTTC.

This rearrangement joins TRBV12-3 or TRBV12-4 to TRBJ2-7, with D tentatively TRBD2 (5 bases). The CDR3 consists of 13 residues. Deletions cut 1 base from V and 7 bases from J, with 11 bases between. The CDR3 sequence is CASSLGQRGEQYV. The CDR3 DNA reads TGTGCCAGCAGTTTAGGTCAGCGAGGGGAGCAGTACGTC.

The chain links TRBV6-5 to TRBJ2-2; no reliable D call. The V and J ends lost 0 bases and 6 bases respectively, with 11 bases between them. The germline V gene has CDR1 MNHEY and CDR2 SVGAGI. The CDR3 runs to 15 residues. In DNA, the CDR3 is TGTGCCAGCAGTTACTCCCCTCGAAGAGCCGGGGAGCTGTTTTTT. Encoded protein: CASSYSPRRAGELFF.

This chain uses TRBV6-5 with TRBJ1-6; 7 bases are a match to TRBD1. Germline trimming cut 2 bases from V and 7 bases from J; bases unmatched to any gene: 8. Germline CDR1 reads MNHEY; CDR2 reads SVGAGI. This CDR3 comprises 16 residues. The CDR3 is CASSYTTRGINSPLHF. For the CDR3, the DNA is TGTGCCAGCAGTTACACAACCAGGGGGATCAATTCACCCCTCCACTTT.

The V call is TRBV2, the J call TRBJ1-6, with no clear D. V lost 4 bases and J 5 bases, leaving 15 bases between the germline ends. CDR1 is SNHLY and CDR2 is FYNNEI in the germline V gene. CDR3 size: 16 residues. The CDR3 coding sequence is TGTGCCAGCAGTGGGGCGGGTGCCGCACATAATTCACCCCTCCACTTT. This sequence encodes CASSGAGAAHNSPLHF.

This chain uses TRBV7-9 with TRBJ1-4, with unresolved D. This CDR3 has 17 amino acids. The V and J ends lost 3 bases and 11 bases respectively, with 25 bases between them. CDR1 and CDR2 from the germline V gene are SEHNR and FQNEAQ (reference sequence). CDR3 amino acids: CASSFWQGPAGVKKLFF. CDR3 in DNA: TGTGCCAGCAGCTTTTGGCAAGGGCCAGCCGGGGTGAAGAAACTGTTTTTT.

V and J are TRBV9 and TRBJ1-6; D remains unclear. Per the germline V gene, CDR1 is SGDLS and CDR2 is YYNGEE. CDR3 length: 13 residues. Trimming pared 2 bases from V and 7 bases from J, leaving 7 bases between. The CDR3, as DNA: TGTGCCAGCAGCGTTGCCCTAAATTCACCCCTCCACTTT. It codes for CASSVALNSPLHF.

V is TRBV7-2 and J is TRBJ1-2, with D possibly TRBD1 on 5 matching bases. Germline V lookup: CDR1 SGHTA, CDR2 FQGNSA. CDR3 size: 14 residues. V lost 5 bases to trimming and J lost 5 bases, with 15 bases between them. The CDR3 loop is CASSQTAGLYGYTF. CDR3 coding DNA: TGTGCCAGCAGCCAAACAGCAGGGTTGTATGGCTACACCTTC.

The chain links TRBV7-9 to TRBJ1-1, with 8 bases aligning to TRBD1. Per the germline V gene, CDR1 is SEHNR and CDR2 is FQNEAQ (reference sequence). The CDR3 is 17 residues long. After removal of 5 bases from V and 4 bases from J, the junction contained 15 bases not matched to a gene. CDR3 sequence (DNA): TGTGCCAGCAGCACTAGGGAGGACAGGGAGGGTTTCACTGAAGCTTTCTTT. Residues: CASSTREDREGFTEAFF.

Notes on this clone: The same CDR3 also results from other DNA sequences found in this sample. The gene calls are TRBV4-3 and TRBJ2-2; 7 nucleotides align to TRBD2. The V and J ends lost 1 base and 6 bases, in that order; junction bases with no gene match: 5. CDR3 length: 15 residues. CDR1 is LGHNA and CDR2 is YSLEER in the germline V gene. CDR3: CASSQALGGAGELFF. The CDR3 region has the DNA TGCGCCAGCAGCCAAGCTCTGGGGGGGGCCGGGGAGCTGTTTTTT.

The V call is TRBV7-2, the J call TRBJ1-3, with TRBD1 identical over 7 bases. The CDR3 consists of 19 residues. J gave up 0 bases and V 5 bases, and 16 bases lay outside the gene matches. Germline V gene lookup returns CDR1 SGHTA and CDR2 FQGNSA. The DNA for the CDR3 is TGTGCCAGCAGCATACTAGGGGGCGCCGCACCGAGCTCTGGAAACACCATATATTTT. Translated: CASSILGGAAPSSGNTIYF.

This clone has only a few counts. V usage is TRBV19 and J usage is TRBJ1-1; D is uncertain. CDR1 is LNHDA and CDR2 is SQIVND in the germline V gene (reference sequence). CDR3 size: 15 residues. The V gene lost 5 bases and the J gene lost 1 base, with 14 bases spanning the gap. The CDR3 protein is CASSSPPGQNTEAFF. The CDR3 DNA reads as TGTGCCAGTAGTTCGCCTCCGGGCCAGAACACTGAAGCTTTCTTT.

This chain connects TRBV9 to TRBJ1-3; no clear D. The V gene's germline CDR1 is SGDLS and CDR2 YYNGEE. V lost 4 bases and J lost 2, with 7 bases in between. The CDR3 length is 13 residues. For the CDR3, the DNA is TGTGCCAGCAGCCTGGTCCCTGGAAACACCATATATTTT. This encodes CASSLVPGNTIYF.

CDR3 sequence reads: CSASRSGGYNEQFF. The DNA of the CDR3 is TGCAGTGCTAGTAGAAGCGGGGGCTACAATGAGCAGTTCTTC. The chain combines TRBV20-1 with TRBJ2-1; 8 nucleotides line up with TRBD2. J lost 3 bases, V lost 3 bases, and 4 bases had no gene match. This CDR3 has 14 amino acids. Germline CDR1 is DFQATT and CDR2 is SNEGSKA (reference sequence).

This rearrangement joins TRBV10-1 to TRBJ2-3, with a possible D match to TRBD1 (6 bases). Germline loops: CDR1 WNHNN, CDR2 SYGVQD (reference sequence). V was pared by 2 bases and J by 2 bases, with 8 bases between. This CDR3 has 14 residues. The CDR3 nucleotides are TGCGCCAGCAGTGAGAGGACAGCCACAGATACGCAGTATTTT. Translation: CASSERTATDTQYF.

CDR3 sequence reads: CASRLITDRGLHSPLHF. CDR3 coding DNA: TGTGCCAGTAGATTAATCACTGACAGGGGTCTCCATTCACCCCTCCACTTT. V usage is TRBV19 and J usage is TRBJ1-6; 8 bases are shared with TRBD1. This CDR3 is 17 amino acids long. V lost 6 bases to trimming and J lost 8 bases; unmatched junction nucleotides: 15. Germline V gene sequence: CDR1 LNHDA, CDR2 SQIVND (reference sequence).